Each of the 22 T cell receptor beta chains below was sequenced from the same sample in a study of T cells in Graves' hyperthyroidism and ophthalmopathy. RNA transcripts yielded amplified TCR beta CDR3 regions. Primed by the HTBI set, a first-round RT-PCR was run on the TCR CDR3. One entry per CDR3 protein results from TCRdb running MiXCR on the multiplex PCR reads. The table shows 500,000 to 700,000 distinct CDR3 sequences, with 15% to 20% occurring only once. Sequencing input: blood. The receptors come from a woman in her late teens or twenties with Graves' hyperthyroidism.

The rearrangement uses TRBV29-1 and TRBJ1-2, with D possibly matching TRBD1 (5 bases). Germline CDR1 is SQVTM and CDR2 is ANQGSEA. Trimming cost V 0 bases and J 4 bases, with 12 bases left between them. The CDR3 is 14 residues long. The CDR3 reads CSVEEGRTPYGYTF. The CDR3 DNA reads as TGCAGCGTTGAAGAGGGACGGACACCCTATGGCTACACCTTC.

This clonotype was seen ten or more times. The chain carries TRBV7-2 and TRBJ1-2, with 8 bases fitting TRBD1. The V gene's germline CDR1 is SGHTA and CDR2 FQGNSA. Germline trimming cut 1 base from V and 2 bases from J; bases unmatched to any gene: 3. The CDR3 length is 15 residues. The CDR3 region has the DNA TGTGCCAGCAGCTTAGAAACAGGGGGGAACTATGGCTACACCTTC. The encoded protein is CASSLETGGNYGYTF.

The sample holds many counts of this clonotype. The CDR3 bases are TGTGCCAGCAGCCAAGGGGTTGGGACACTCGAAAAACTGTTTTTT. It codes for CASSQGVGTLEKLFF. This chain uses TRBV3-1 with TRBJ1-4, with TRBD1 as a possible D gene (6 bases). CDR3 length: 15 amino acids. The V and J ends lost 1 base and 8 bases respectively, with 14 bases between them. CDR1 is LGHDT and CDR2 is YNNKEL in the germline V gene (reference sequence).

This clonotype has a handful of counts. The V gene is TRBV5-1, the J gene TRBJ2-2; D is uncertain. The CDR3 length is 14 residues. Germline loops: CDR1 SGHRS, CDR2 YFSETQ. Between the trimmed V and J ends, which lost 4 bases and 7 bases, there was a span of 14 bases. CDR3: CASSPDPWVGELFF. CDR3 nucleotide sequence: TGCGCCAGCAGCCCTGACCCGTGGGTCGGGGAGCTGTTTTTT.

This clonotype appeared a few times. The chain has TRBV19 and TRBJ2-3; 13 bases fit TRBD2. V shed 3 bases and J 4 bases; nucleotides not matched to a gene: 1. In germline, CDR1 is LNHDA, CDR2 SQIVND (reference sequence). The CDR3 runs 15 residues. DNA for the CDR3: TGTGCCAGTAGTATTACTAGCGGGGGGGCAGATACGCAGTATTTT. Protein sequence: CASSITSGGADTQYF.

This clonotype was recorded at least ten times. The chain combines TRBV7-9 with TRBJ2-4; tentatively, D is TRBD2 (6 bases). CDR3 size: 18 residues. V shed 5 bases and J shed 8 bases, with 28 bases lying between them. Germline CDR1 is SEHNR and CDR2 is FQNEAQ (reference sequence). CDR3 coding DNA: TGTGCCAGCAGCATATCCGACGGAGAGAGTCTGAGGGAGGACATTCAGTACTTC. Residues: CASSISDGESLREDIQYF.

The table lists this clonotype with many counts. The chain recombines TRBV5-1 with TRBJ2-5; TRBD2 aligns across 8 bases. V lost 3 bases, J lost 4 bases, and 5 bases stayed unmatched. CDR1 is SGHRS, CDR2 YFSETQ, per germline. This CDR3 comprises 14 residues. In DNA form, the CDR3 reads TGCGCCAGCAGCTCCAGCGGGAGAGGAGAGACCCAGTACTTC. Protein product: CASSSSGRGETQYF.

This clonotype was seen repeatedly, ten times or more. This CDR3 reads CASSTGTSGIIQETQYF. The DNA of the CDR3 is TGTGCCAGCAGCACCGGGACTAGCGGGATCATACAAGAGACCCAGTACTTC. This chain connects TRBV28 to TRBJ2-5, with TRBD2 matching over 13 bases. Trimming cost V 6 bases and J 2 bases; bases outside gene matches: 9. This CDR3 is 17 amino acids long. The V gene's germline CDR1 is MDHEN and CDR2 SYDVKM.

The chain carries TRBV6-4 and TRBJ2-1; D perhaps matches TRBD2 (6 bases). Trimming pared 3 bases from V and 9 bases from J, leaving 12 bases between. CDR1 MRHNA and CDR2 SNTAGT come from the germline V gene. The CDR3 loop spans 13 amino acids. CDR3 bases: TGTGCCAGCAGTGAGTCTAGCGAGGGTGAGCAGTTCTTC. Translation gives CASSESSEGEQFF.

This clonotype was counted at least ten times. This sequence joins TRBV10-1 and TRBJ2-1; TRBD2 matches 8 bases. The CDR3 sequence is 15 residues long. J was trimmed by 7 bases and V by 5 bases; bases with no gene match: 10. Germline V gene lookup returns CDR1 WNHNN and CDR2 SYGVQD (reference sequence). The CDR3 is CASSFGTSGANEQFF. The CDR3 DNA is TGCGCCAGCAGTTTCGGGACTAGTGGGGCGAATGAGCAGTTCTTC.

The chain recombines TRBV3-1 with TRBJ2-5, with a possible D match to TRBD2 (5 bases). V shed 2 bases and J shed 11 bases, with 12 bases lying between them. The CDR3 covers 12 residues. In germline, CDR1 is LGHDT, CDR2 YNNKEL (reference sequence). CDR3 protein: CASSQYGRQQYF. The CDR3, as DNA: TGTGCCAGCAGCCAATATGGGAGACAACAGTACTTC.

V usage is TRBV27 and J usage is TRBJ1-6, with TRBD1 matching 9 bases. CDR3 length: 14 amino acids. The V gene's germline CDR1 is MNHEY and CDR2 SMNVEV (reference sequence). Germline trimming cut 3 bases from V and 13 bases from J; bases unmatched to any gene: 7. CDR3 coding DNA: TGTGCCAGCAGTTTGGGACAGGGAGAATTCCCCCTCCACTTT. It is translated as CASSLGQGEFPLHF.

This clonotype has a count of ten or more. The rearrangement uses TRBV28 and TRBJ1-3; no definite D call. Germline assignment: CDR1 MDHEN and CDR2 SYDVKM. Trimming stripped 5 bases from V and 7 bases from J, with 18 bases between. The CDR3 is made up of 15 amino acids. The CDR3: CASSPNTLEGNTIYF. The CDR3 DNA follows: TGTGCCAGCAGTCCCAACACCCTGGAGGGCAACACCATATATTTT.

This clonotype was counted once. The V and J genes are TRBV9 and TRBJ2-5; no reliable D call. Germline CDR1 is SGDLS and CDR2 is YYNGEE. V was cut by 4 bases and J by 5 bases, with 12 bases left in between. The CDR3 runs 13 residues. The CDR3 spells CASSSDGRETQYF. CDR3 DNA: TGTGCCAGCAGCTCCGATGGGCGGGAGACCCAGTACTTC.

In its sample, this clonotype was seen many times. The gene calls are TRBV27 and TRBJ2-5, with D perhaps matching TRBD1 (6 bases). The CDR3 has 15 amino acids. The ends were cut back, 6 bases at V and 4 bases at J, with 18 bases in the middle. Germline CDR1 and CDR2: MNHEY and SMNVEV (reference sequence). This CDR3 reads CASSPLDRGGETQYF. In DNA form, the CDR3 reads TGTGCCAGCAGCCCCTTAGACCGAGGGGGAGAGACCCAGTACTTC.

The rearrangement links TRBV3-1 to TRBJ1-1; 8 bases map to TRBD1. CDR1 is LGHDT, CDR2 YNNKEL, per germline (reference sequence). This CDR3 region has 14 residues. Unmatched junction bases numbered 4, after V lost 5 bases and J lost 2 bases. The CDR3 loop reads CASSEQGGNTEAFF. The CDR3, as DNA: TGTGCCAGCAGCGAACAGGGGGGCAACACTGAAGCTTTCTTT.

V and J are TRBV9 and TRBJ1-6, with TRBD1 matching 9 bases. Trimming removed 0 bases from V and 9 bases from J; junction bases left unmatched: 4. The CDR3 consists of 15 residues. The germline gives CDR1 SGDLS, CDR2 YYNGEE. The chain's CDR3 is CASSVGDRDLSPLHF. As DNA, the CDR3 is TGTGCCAGCAGCGTAGGGGACAGGGACCTTTCACCCCTCCACTTT.

This clonotype was counted at least ten times. The CDR3 sequence is CASSLVVGLLNTEAFF. The CDR3 nucleotides read TGCGCCAGCAGCTTGGTGGTAGGCCTTCTGAACACTGAAGCTTTCTTT. This sequence joins TRBV5-1 and TRBJ1-1; D gene uncertain. The germline gives CDR1 SGHRS, CDR2 YFSETQ. Trimming removed 0 bases at V and 0 bases at J, with 12 bases between. The CDR3 length is 16 residues. The full variable domain, in which reference TRBV5-1 and TRBJ1-1 provide the parts outside the CDR3, is KAGVTQTPRYLIKTRGQQVTLSCSPISGHRSVSWYQQTPGQGLQFLFEYFSETQRNKGNFPGRFSGRQFSNSRSEMNVSTLELGDSALYLCASSLVVGLLNTEAFFGQGTRLTVV.

This clonotype came up many times. J is TRBJ2-7 and V is TRBV28; no definite D call. This CDR3 spans 11 amino acids. Deletions cut 7 bases from V and 6 bases from J, with 10 bases between. Looked up from germline, CDR1 is MDHEN and CDR2 is SYDVKM. Here the CDR3 DNA reads TGTGCCAGCACCCGGGCCCGCGAGCAGTACTTC. Protein product: CASTRAREQYF. Looking up the rest from reference TRBV28 and TRBJ2-7 gives the full variable domain: DVKVTQSSRYLVKRTGEKVFLECVQDMDHENMFWYRQDPGLGLRLIYFSYDVKMKEKGDIPEGYSVSREKKERFSLILESASTNQTSMYLCASTRAREQYFGPGTRLTVT.

This clonotype was recorded many times. The gene calls are TRBV6-5 and TRBJ1-5; the D is unclear. The CDR3 has 15 residues. V shed 4 bases and J shed 6 bases, with 16 bases lying between them. The germline gives CDR1 MNHEY, CDR2 SVGAGI. The CDR3 loop reads CASSFAAFGSQPQHF. DNA of the CDR3: TGTGCCAGCAGTTTTGCTGCGTTCGGGAGTCAGCCCCAGCATTTT.

The chain's CDR3 is CSAGGERNTEAFF. DNA for the CDR3: TGCAGTGCTGGGGGGGAGCGGAACACTGAAGCTTTCTTT. The chain joins TRBV20-1 to TRBJ1-1; D possibly corresponds to TRBD1 (5 bases). CDR1 and CDR2 (germline): DFQATT, SNEGSKA (reference sequence). V lost 5 bases and J lost 1, with 11 bases in between. The length of the CDR3 is 13 residues.

The chain links TRBV4-1 to TRBJ1-1; possibly TRBD1 for D (5 bases). The CDR3 is 12 amino acids. The germline V and J ends were trimmed by 7 bases and 3 bases, with 9 bases remaining between them. The germline CDR1 and CDR2 sequences are MGHRA and YSYEKL. CDR3 sequence reads: CASTGGYTEAFF. The CDR3 DNA follows: TGCGCCAGCACGGGGGGATACACTGAAGCTTTCTTT.